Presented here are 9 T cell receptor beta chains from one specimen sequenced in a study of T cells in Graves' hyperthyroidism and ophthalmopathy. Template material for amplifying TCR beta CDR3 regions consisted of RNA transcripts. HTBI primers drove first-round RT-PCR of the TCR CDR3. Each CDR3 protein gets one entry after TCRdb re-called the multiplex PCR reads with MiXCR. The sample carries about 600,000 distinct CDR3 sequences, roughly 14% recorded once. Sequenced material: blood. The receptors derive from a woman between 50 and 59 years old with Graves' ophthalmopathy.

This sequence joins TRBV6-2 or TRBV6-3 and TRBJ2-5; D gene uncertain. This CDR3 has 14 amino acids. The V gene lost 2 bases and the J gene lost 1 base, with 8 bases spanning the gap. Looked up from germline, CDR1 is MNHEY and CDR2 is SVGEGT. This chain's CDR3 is CASSYSQSQETQYF. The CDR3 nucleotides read TGTGCCAGCAGTTACAGCCAATCCCAAGAGACCCAGTACTTC.

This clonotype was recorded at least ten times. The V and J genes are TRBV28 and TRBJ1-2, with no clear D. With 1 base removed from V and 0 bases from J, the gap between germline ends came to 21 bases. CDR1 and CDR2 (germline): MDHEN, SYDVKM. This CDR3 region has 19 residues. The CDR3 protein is CASSLSSRGPESANYGYTF. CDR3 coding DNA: TGTGCCAGCAGTTTATCTTCCCGAGGACCTGAATCAGCTAACTATGGCTACACCTTC.

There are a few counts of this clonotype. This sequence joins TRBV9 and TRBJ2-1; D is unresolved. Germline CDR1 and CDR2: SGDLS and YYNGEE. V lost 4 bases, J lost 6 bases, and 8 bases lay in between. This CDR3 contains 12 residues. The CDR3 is CASSPRPNEQFF. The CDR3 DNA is TGTGCCAGCAGCCCCCGGCCCAATGAGCAGTTCTTC.

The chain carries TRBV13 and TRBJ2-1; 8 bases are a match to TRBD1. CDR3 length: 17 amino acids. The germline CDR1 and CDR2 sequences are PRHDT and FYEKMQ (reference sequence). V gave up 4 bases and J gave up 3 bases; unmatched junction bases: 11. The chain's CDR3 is CASSSVKGQGFYNEQFF. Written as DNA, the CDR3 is TGTGCCAGCAGCTCAGTTAAAGGACAGGGATTCTACAATGAGCAGTTCTTC.

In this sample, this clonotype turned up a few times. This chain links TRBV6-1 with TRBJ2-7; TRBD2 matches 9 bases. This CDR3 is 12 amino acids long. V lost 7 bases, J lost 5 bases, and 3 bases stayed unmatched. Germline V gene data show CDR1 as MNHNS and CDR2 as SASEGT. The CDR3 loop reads CASNSGSDEQYF. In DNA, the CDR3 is TGTGCCAGCAATAGCGGGAGTGACGAGCAGTACTTC.

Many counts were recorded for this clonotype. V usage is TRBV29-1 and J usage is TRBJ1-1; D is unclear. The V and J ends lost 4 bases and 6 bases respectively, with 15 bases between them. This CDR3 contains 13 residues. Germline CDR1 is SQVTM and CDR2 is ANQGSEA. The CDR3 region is CSVGRRVFPEAFF. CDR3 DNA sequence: TGCAGCGTTGGCCGGCGGGTCTTTCCTGAAGCTTTCTTT.

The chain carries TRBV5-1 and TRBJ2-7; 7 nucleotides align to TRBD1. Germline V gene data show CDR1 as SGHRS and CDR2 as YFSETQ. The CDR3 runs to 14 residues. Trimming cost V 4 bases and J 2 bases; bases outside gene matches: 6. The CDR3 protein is CASSRNGQAYEQYF. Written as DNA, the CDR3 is TGCGCCAGCAGCCGCAACGGACAGGCCTACGAGCAGTACTTC.

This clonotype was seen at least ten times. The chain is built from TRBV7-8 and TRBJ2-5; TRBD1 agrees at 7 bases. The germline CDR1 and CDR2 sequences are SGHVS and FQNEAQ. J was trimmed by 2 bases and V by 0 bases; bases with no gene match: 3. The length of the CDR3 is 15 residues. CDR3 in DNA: TGTGCCAGCAGCTTAGCGCACAGGGGACAAGAGACCCAGTACTTC. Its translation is CASSLAHRGQETQYF.

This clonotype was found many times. The CDR3 DNA follows: TGCGCCAGCAGCCAAGGCCACAGTACCTACGAGCAGTACTTC. This gives the protein CASSQGHSTYEQYF. The genes are TRBV4-3 and TRBJ2-7; no reliable D call. Germline V gene lookup returns CDR1 LGHNA and CDR2 YSLEER. Trimming stripped 1 base from V and 2 bases from J, with 9 bases between. This CDR3 region has 14 residues.